These 5 T cell receptor beta chains share one sample of origin, sequenced in a study of blood T cells in healthy people across ages (dated by TCRdb to 2014 to 2015). Library prep was done by 5' RACE. Data came from an Illumina HiSeq 2500. A second about 7 to 12 cycle PCR used a sample-barcoded 5' primer and a J-beta primer mix. TCRdb's own reprocessing of the public reads used fastp at Q25 and MiXCR and kept productive beta chains. Records with the same CDR3 protein are collapsed into one entry carrying the most frequent genes and DNA. For this sample the table gives approximately 730,000 distinct CDR3 sequences, of which roughly 50% were detected only once. Approximately 40% of the sample goes to the ten largest clones. The sample consisted of blood. Source of these receptors: an older man in good health.

The gene calls are TRBV6-1 and TRBJ1-2, with 7 bases aligning to TRBD1. Germline V gene sequence: CDR1 MNHNS, CDR2 SASEGT. Germline trimming cut 1 base from V and 3 bases from J; bases unmatched to any gene: 8. The CDR3 contains 16 residues. The DNA of the CDR3 is TGTGCCAGCAGTGAAGATGAGGGACAGCTGTACTATGGCTACACCTTC. This encodes CASSEDEGQLYYGYTF.

This rearrangement joins TRBV27 to TRBJ2-5; the match to TRBD2 covers 11 bases. The assigned J gene may be wrong: the sequence end matches TRBJ2-7 better. The CDR3 covers 17 residues. CDR1 is MNHEY and CDR2 is SMNVEV in the germline V gene (reference sequence). For the CDR3, the DNA is TGTGCCAGCAGTCCGGCCCCCGTAGCGGGAGGGCGCTACGAGCAGTACTTC. Translating gives CASSPAPVAGGRYEQYF.

V usage is TRBV7-9 and J usage is TRBJ2-1, with 8 bases fitting TRBD2. Germline CDR1 is SEHNR and CDR2 is FQNEAQ (reference sequence). V was clipped by 2 bases and J by 3 bases; unmatched bases: 6. The CDR3 covers 16 residues. CDR3 sequence: CASSLYLAGLYNEQFF. CDR3 coding DNA: TGTGCCAGCAGCTTATATCTAGCGGGTCTCTACAATGAGCAGTTCTTC.

This rearrangement joins TRBV6-5 to TRBJ2-7, with a tentative D call TRBD1 (6 bases). The V and J ends lost 2 bases and 0 bases respectively, with 11 bases between them. The CDR3 is 15 residues long. Germline V gene sequence: CDR1 MNHEY, CDR2 SVGAGI. The CDR3 spells CASSYAGTLSYEQYF. The CDR3 bases are TGTGCCAGCAGTTACGCCGGGACACTCTCCTACGAGCAGTACTTC.

This clonotype was counted a few times. The chain couples TRBV5-1 to TRBJ2-6; D is tentatively TRBD1 or TRBD2 (6 bases each). Looked up from germline, CDR1 is SGHRS and CDR2 is YFSETQ. The CDR3 is made up of 18 amino acids. V was trimmed by 1 base and J by 2 bases, leaving 16 bases between them. CDR3 in DNA: TGCGCCAGCAGCTTGTTAGGGGGGAATCCGACTGGGGCCAACGTCCTGACTTTC. Translating gives CASSLLGGNPTGANVLTF.